Sequencing of this T cell receptor beta chain was carried out in a study of graft-versus-host responses after intestinal transplantation. Overall study: Anti-thymocyte globulin served as induction for all recipients, who then took tacrolimus and steroids for 2 to 4 years. Overall study findings and caveats: GvH clones were found in recipient marrow; some appeared first in ileum or blood. Peak levels of circulating GvH clones tracked with early post-transplant HvG declines. Clonal ratios of graft-versus-host to host-versus-graft in allografts were high for patients exhibiting graft-donor T cell macrochimerism.

Data came from immunoSEQ multiplex PCR; TCRdb stores just in-frame clones and leaves some out. The sample shows roughly 85,000 clones, approximately 90% of them seen only once. This clone appeared once. What it binds is not known. This CDR3 is built from 11 residues. The chain links TRBV21-1 to TRBJ2-7. TRBV21-1 is a recognized pseudogene. The sample was unstimulated CD8+ T cells sorted from spleen or lymph node cells, taken before transplant. This TCR was sampled from a human donor who was the organ donor for an intestinal transplant. DNA for the CDR3: TGTGCCAGCAGCAAAAGGGACGAGCAGTACTTC. This translates into CASSKRDEQYF.